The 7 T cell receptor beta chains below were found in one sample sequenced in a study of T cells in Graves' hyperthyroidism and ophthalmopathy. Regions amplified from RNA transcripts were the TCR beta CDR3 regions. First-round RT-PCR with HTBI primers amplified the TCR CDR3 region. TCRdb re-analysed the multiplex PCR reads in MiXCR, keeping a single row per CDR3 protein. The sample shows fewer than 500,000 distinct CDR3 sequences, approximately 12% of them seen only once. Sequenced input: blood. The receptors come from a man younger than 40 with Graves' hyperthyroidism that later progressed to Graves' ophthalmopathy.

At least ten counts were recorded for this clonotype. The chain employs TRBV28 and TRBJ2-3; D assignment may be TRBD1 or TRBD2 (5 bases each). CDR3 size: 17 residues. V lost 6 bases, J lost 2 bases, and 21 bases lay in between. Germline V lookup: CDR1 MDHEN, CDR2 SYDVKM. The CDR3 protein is CASSKLGTRSPTDTQYF. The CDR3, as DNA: TGTGCCAGCAGCAAACTCGGGACGCGCAGCCCCACAGATACGCAGTATTTT. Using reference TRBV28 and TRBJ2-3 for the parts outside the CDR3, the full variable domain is DVKVTQSSRYLVKRTGEKVFLECVQDMDHENMFWYRQDPGLGLRLIYFSYDVKMKEKGDIPEGYSVSREKKERFSLILESASTNQTSMYLCASSKLGTRSPTDTQYFGPGTRLTVL.

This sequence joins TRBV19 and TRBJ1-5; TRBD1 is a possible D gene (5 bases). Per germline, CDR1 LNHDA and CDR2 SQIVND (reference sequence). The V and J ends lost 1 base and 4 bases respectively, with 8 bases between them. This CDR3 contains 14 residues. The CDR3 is CASSIARANQPQHF. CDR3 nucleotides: TGTGCCAGTAGTATAGCCAGGGCGAATCAGCCCCAGCATTTT. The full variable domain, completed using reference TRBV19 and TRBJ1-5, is DGGITQSPKYLFRKEGQNVTLSCEQNLNHDAMYWYRQDPGQGLRLIYYSQIVNDFQKGDIAEGYSVSREKKESFPLTVTSAQKNPTAFYLCASSIARANQPQHFGDGTRLSIL.

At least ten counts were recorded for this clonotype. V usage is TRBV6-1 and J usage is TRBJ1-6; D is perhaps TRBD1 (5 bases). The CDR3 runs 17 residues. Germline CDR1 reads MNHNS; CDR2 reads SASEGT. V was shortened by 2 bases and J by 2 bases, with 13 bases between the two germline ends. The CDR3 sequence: CASSERAGTAYNSPLHF. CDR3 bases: TGTGCCAGCAGTGAAAGGGCAGGGACGGCCTATAATTCACCCCTCCACTTT.

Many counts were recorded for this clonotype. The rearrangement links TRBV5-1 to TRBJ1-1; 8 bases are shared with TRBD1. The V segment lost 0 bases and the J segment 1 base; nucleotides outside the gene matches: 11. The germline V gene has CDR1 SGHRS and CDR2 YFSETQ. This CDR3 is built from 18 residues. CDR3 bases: TGCGCCAGCAGCTTGGAATTGCAGGACAGGGTCCGGAACACTGAAGCTTTCTTT. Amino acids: CASSLELQDRVRNTEAFF.

CDR3 loop: CASSERPGLDTDTQYF. CDR3 in DNA: TGCGCCAGCAGCGAACGACCGGGACTAGACACAGATACGCAGTATTTT. The chain is built from TRBV4-1 and TRBJ2-3; 8 bases are a match to TRBD2. This CDR3 comprises 16 residues. In germline, CDR1 is MGHRA, CDR2 YSYEKL. With V trimmed by 5 bases and J by 2 bases, 9 bases remained unmatched.

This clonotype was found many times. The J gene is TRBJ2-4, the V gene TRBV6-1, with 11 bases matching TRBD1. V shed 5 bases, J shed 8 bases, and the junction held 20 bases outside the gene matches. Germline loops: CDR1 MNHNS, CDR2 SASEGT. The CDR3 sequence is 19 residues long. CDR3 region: CASSSPTGTGGTGPHIQYF. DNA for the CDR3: TGTGCCAGCAGTTCCCCAACGGGGACAGGGGGAACAGGCCCCCACATTCAGTACTTC.

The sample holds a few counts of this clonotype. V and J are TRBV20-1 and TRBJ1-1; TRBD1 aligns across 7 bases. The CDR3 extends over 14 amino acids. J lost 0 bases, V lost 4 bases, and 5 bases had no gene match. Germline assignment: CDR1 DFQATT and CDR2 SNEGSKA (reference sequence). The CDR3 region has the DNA TGCAGTGCTACTTGGACAGGAATGAACACTGAAGCTTTCTTT. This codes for CSATWTGMNTEAFF.